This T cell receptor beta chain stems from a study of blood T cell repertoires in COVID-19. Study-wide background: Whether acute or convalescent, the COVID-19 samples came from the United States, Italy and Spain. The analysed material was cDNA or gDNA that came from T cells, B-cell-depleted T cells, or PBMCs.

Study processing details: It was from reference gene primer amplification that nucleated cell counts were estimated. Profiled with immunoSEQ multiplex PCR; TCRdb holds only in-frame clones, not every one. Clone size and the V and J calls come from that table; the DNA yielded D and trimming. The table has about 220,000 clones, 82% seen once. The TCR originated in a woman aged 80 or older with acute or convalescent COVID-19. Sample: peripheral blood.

The CDR3 here is CASSRASGVPYEQYF. Here the CDR3 DNA reads TGTGCCAGCAGTCGAGCTAGCGGGGTCCCCTACGAGCAGTACTTC. The chain joins TRBV2 to TRBJ2-7, with 9 bases lining up with TRBD2. CDR1 and CDR2 from the germline V gene are SNHLY and FYNNEI. V trimming: 5 bases; J trimming: 2 bases; junction bases outside the gene matches: 7. The CDR3 spans 15 residues.